The next 16 T cell receptor beta chains were all read from a single sample in a study of T cell repertoires in cytomegalovirus infection. TCRdb re-analysed the reads in MiXCR, keeping a single row per CDR3 protein. Counted here are about 470,000 distinct CDR3 sequences, under 45% occurring once; the ten biggest clones make up 43%. Antigens of these TCRs are unknown. This sample comprised cultured PBMCs, obtained from culture after CMV antigen stimulation. The receptors stem from a human donor in good health (CMV status not recorded). Some clones in this sample may be carry-over from other donors' samples.

Only a few counts were recorded for this clonotype. The genes are TRBV15 and TRBJ1-2; the D gene is possibly TRBD1 (5 bases). Germline lookup yields CDR1 LNHNV and CDR2 YYDKDF (reference sequence). The CDR3 covers 14 residues. Trimming shortened V by 5 bases and J by 8 bases, and 18 bases separated the two germline ends. The CDR3 spells CATSEDRDGRGYTF. For the CDR3, the DNA is TGTGCCACCAGCGAGGACCGGGACGGCAGGGGCTACACCTTC.

This chain connects TRBV6-4 to TRBJ1-3; D gene unclear. The V and J ends lost 6 bases and 4 bases respectively, with 7 bases between them. The CDR3 has 12 residues. CDR1 is MRHNA, CDR2 SNTAGT, per germline. This CDR3 reads CASSGVGNTIYF. The CDR3 coding sequence is TGTGCCAGCAGCGGGGTCGGAAACACCATATATTTT.

The rearrangement joins TRBV19 to TRBJ1-5, with D possibly being TRBD1 (6 bases). The germline CDR1 and CDR2 sequences are LNHDA and SQIVND (reference sequence). V lost 7 bases and J 5 bases, leaving 9 bases between the germline ends. The CDR3 spans 12 residues. CDR3 in DNA: TGTGCCAGTACCTCAGGGGATCAGCCCCAGCATTTT. It translates to CASTSGDQPQHF.

This clonotype was seen more than once but under ten times. The chain employs TRBV5-6 and TRBJ1-2, with 7 bases fitting TRBD1. Germline V gives CDR1 SGHDT, CDR2 YYEEEE. This CDR3 comprises 16 residues. The ends lost 4 bases at V and 4 bases at J; junction bases unmatched: 13. The CDR3, as DNA: TGTGCCAGCAGCAAATCCGGACAGGTACACACCTATGGCTACACCTTC. Translating gives CASSKSGQVHTYGYTF. Filled out from reference TRBV5-6 and TRBJ1-2, the complete variable domain reads DAGVTQSPTHLIKTRGQQVTLRCSPKSGHDTVSWYQQALGQGPQFIFQYYEEEERQRGNFPDRFSGHQFPNYSSELNVNALLLGDSALYLCASSKSGQVHTYGYTFGSGTRLTVV.

This clonotype showed up just a few times. V gene TRBV7-9 combines with J gene TRBJ2-5; 7 nucleotides align to TRBD1. V gave up 6 bases and J gave up 5 bases; unmatched junction bases: 15. The CDR3 has 16 residues. Germline CDR1 and CDR2: SEHNR and FQNEAQ (reference sequence). As DNA, the CDR3 is TGTGCCAGCAGATCCCCGAGCGGCGACAGGGACGAGACCCAGTACTTC. The encoded protein is CASRSPSGDRDETQYF.

This rearrangement joins TRBV28 to TRBJ2-4; 9 bases fit TRBD2. The CDR3 spans 16 residues. The V gene's germline CDR1 is MDHEN and CDR2 SYDVKM. With 3 bases clipped from V and 7 bases from J, the junction kept 10 bases outside the gene matches. CDR3 in amino acids: CASSFGAGGSSNIQYF. CDR3 in DNA: TGTGCCAGCAGTTTCGGAGCGGGGGGCTCGTCGAACATTCAGTACTTC.

This clonotype was seen ten or more times. The J gene is TRBJ2-5, the V gene TRBV7-2; 13 bases match TRBD2. The CDR3 is 18 residues long. The germline CDR1 and CDR2 sequences are SGHTA and FQGNSA. V trimming: 5 bases; J trimming: 4 bases; junction bases outside the gene matches: 13. In nucleotides, the CDR3 is TGTGCCAGCAGCCCGCGACCCGGGACTAGCGGGATTGGAGAGACCCAGTACTTC. It specifies CASSPRPGTSGIGETQYF.

A few counts support this clonotype. The chain couples TRBV11-2 to TRBJ2-3; 8 bases agree with TRBD2. The ends lost 4 bases at V and 4 bases at J; junction bases unmatched: 7. Germline values: CDR1 SGHAT, CDR2 FQNNGV. The CDR3 is made up of 15 amino acids. CDR3 region: CASSSPAGEADTQYF. CDR3 coding DNA: TGTGCCAGCAGCTCCCCAGCGGGAGAGGCAGATACGCAGTATTTT.

This clonotype was counted between two and nine times. The chain links TRBV7-2 to TRBJ1-1; D remains ambiguous. The CDR3 consists of 13 residues. Germline CDR1 and CDR2: SGHTA and FQGNSA. V dropped 1 base and J dropped 3 bases, with 6 bases sitting between them. CDR3 sequence reads: CASSLEMDTEAFF. The CDR3 region has the DNA TGTGCCAGCAGCTTAGAGATGGACACTGAAGCTTTCTTT.

The chain employs TRBV7-2 and TRBJ1-2; TRBD1 matches 7 bases. The CDR3 is made up of 15 amino acids. CDR1 and CDR2 from the germline V gene are SGHTA and FQGNSA. After removal of 2 bases from V and 4 bases from J, the junction contained 7 bases not matched to a gene. Here the CDR3 reads CASSLLRGTAYGYTF. The CDR3 DNA reads TGTGCCAGCAGCTTATTGAGGGGGACAGCCTATGGCTACACCTTC.

There are a few counts of this clonotype. The chain is built from TRBV19 and TRBJ2-1, with 10 bases that match TRBD2. V trimming: 5 bases; J trimming: 5 bases; junction bases outside the gene matches: 3. In germline, CDR1 is LNHDA, CDR2 SQIVND (reference sequence). This CDR3 has 14 amino acids. CDR3 DNA: TGTGCCAGTAGTCGAAGCGGGGGGGACAATGAGCAGTTCTTC. Translated: CASSRSGGDNEQFF.

The chain carries TRBV19 and TRBJ1-5; D ambiguous. Trimming took 7 bases from V and 7 from J, leaving 14 bases between them. The CDR3 spans 13 residues. Germline CDR1 reads LNHDA; CDR2 reads SQIVND (reference sequence). CDR3 DNA: TGTGCCAGTACCCTGGGTGTTAGGCAGCCCCAGCATTTT. Protein: CASTLGVRQPQHF.

V is TRBV7-2 and J is TRBJ1-2; weak D call: TRBD1 (5 bases). Per germline, CDR1 SGHTA and CDR2 FQGNSA. The V end lost 1 base, the J end lost 4 bases, and 13 bases lay between the germline ends. This CDR3 has 15 residues. The DNA for the CDR3 is TGTGCCAGCAGCTTAGGAGTTCCGGGGACCTATGGCTACACCTTC. Translated, it gives CASSLGVPGTYGYTF.

This clonotype was seen a few times. The chain recombines TRBV7-6 with TRBJ2-5, with TRBD2 identical over 12 bases. V lost 3 bases, J lost 1 base, and 12 bases stayed unmatched. This CDR3 comprises 19 residues. Per the germline V gene, CDR1 is SGHVS and CDR2 is FNYEAQ. CDR3 nucleotide sequence: TGTGCCAGCAGCTTGTCCCCCCCCGGACTAGCGGGGCCCCAAGAGACCCAGTACTTC. Residues: CASSLSPPGLAGPQETQYF.

A word on this clonotype: It is likely a read error, because the conserved phenylalanine at the end of the CDR3 is missing. Because the CDR3's place on the DNA is in doubt, the DNA is left out and the CDR3 is given as listed by TCRdb. The chain employs TRBV6-2 or TRBV6-3 and TRBJ2-1; TRBD2, as called in the table, went unchecked against the DNA. Germline V gene sequence: CDR1 MNHEY, CDR2 SVGEGT. The CDR3 sequence runs 12 residues, both termini included. The CDR3 region is CASTPGLAGALP.

The J gene is TRBJ2-3, the V gene TRBV10-3; weak D call: TRBD2 (5 bases). Germline CDR1 is ENHRY and CDR2 is SYGVKD. The germline V and J ends were trimmed by 0 bases and 0 bases, with 7 bases remaining between them. This CDR3 is built from 15 residues. The CDR3, as DNA: TGTGCCATCAGTGAGTCGGGCGGGAGCACAGATACGCAGTATTTT. Protein: CAISESGGSTDTQYF.